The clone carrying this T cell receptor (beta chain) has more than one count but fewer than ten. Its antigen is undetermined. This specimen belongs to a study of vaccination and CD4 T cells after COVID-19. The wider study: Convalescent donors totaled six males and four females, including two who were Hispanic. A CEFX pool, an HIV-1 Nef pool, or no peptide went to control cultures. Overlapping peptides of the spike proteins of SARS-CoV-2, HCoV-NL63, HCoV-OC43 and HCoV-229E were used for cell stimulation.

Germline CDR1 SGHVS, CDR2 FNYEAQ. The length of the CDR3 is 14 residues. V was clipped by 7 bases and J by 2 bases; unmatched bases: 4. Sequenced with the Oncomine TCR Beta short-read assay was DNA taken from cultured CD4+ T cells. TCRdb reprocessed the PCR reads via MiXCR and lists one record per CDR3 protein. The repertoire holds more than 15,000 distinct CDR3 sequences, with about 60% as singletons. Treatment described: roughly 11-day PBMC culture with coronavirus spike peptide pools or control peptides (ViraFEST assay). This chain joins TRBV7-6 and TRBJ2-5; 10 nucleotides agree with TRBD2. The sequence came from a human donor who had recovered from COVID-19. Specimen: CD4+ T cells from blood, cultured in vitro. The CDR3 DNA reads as TGTGCCAGCACCGTACTAGCGGGGCAAGAGACCCAGTACTTC. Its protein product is CASTVLAGQETQYF.